This is a list of T cell receptor beta chains from one sample in a study of beta chain features in type 1 diabetes. Sequencing used immunoSEQ multiplex PCR; TCRdb keeps in-frame clones, though not all of them. The sample yields approximately 330,000 clones, about 10% seen once. The sequencing input was naive CD4+ T cells from blood. The origin of the receptors is a woman aged 25 to 39 in good health. The CDR3 runs from the conserved cysteine through the conserved F or W. The order of the fields is D gene, J gene, clone size, V gene, CDR3 protein, CDR3 DNA. D genes are given only for firm matches. Where a row states a size, it is once, few, many or the class of an expanded clone; other rows omit it.

>TRBD1|TRBJ2-7|few|TRBV6-5
CASSSANRGYEQYF
TGTGCCAGCAGTTCCGCAAACAGGGGCTACGAGCAGTACTTC
>TRBD2|TRBJ2-7|NA|TRBV14
CASSQEAGLEIEQYF
TGTGCCAGCAGCCAAGAAGCCGGACTAGAGATCGAGCAGTACTTC
>TRBD2|TRBJ2-7|few|TRBV7-9
CASSSSRTGTSGTSYEQYF
TGTGCCAGCAGCTCGTCGCGAACCGGGACTAGCGGGACCTCCTACGAGCAGTACTTC
>NA|TRBJ2-4|NA|TRBV19
CASSTPSLAKNIQYF
TGTGCCAGTAGTACTCCTTCTCTAGCCAAAAACATTCAGTACTTC
>TRBD1|TRBJ2-7|NA|TRBV5-1
CASSLGQGVNEQYF
TGCGCCAGCAGCCTAGGACAGGGGGTCAACGAGCAGTACTTC
>NA|TRBJ2-7|NA|TRBV5-6
CASSLVPGTMTYEQYF
TGTGCCAGCAGCTTAGTTCCGGGGACAATGACCTACGAGCAGTACTTC
>TRBD2|TRBJ2-7|NA|TRBV10-3
CAIKRLASAPEQYF
TGTGCCATCAAGCGACTAGCCTCGGCTCCCGAGCAGTACTTC
>NA|TRBJ2-3|few|TRBV6-6
CASSYGDHTDTQYF
TGTGCCAGCAGTTACGGAGACCACACAGATACGCAGTATTTT
>TRBD2|TRBJ2-5|NA|TRBV27
CASSFLAGGAETQYF
TGTGCCAGCAGTTTCCTAGCGGGAGGGGCAGAGACCCAGTACTTC
>TRBD1|TRBJ2-3|few|TRBV2
CASSASRDRGLDTQYF
TGTGCCAGCAGTGCTAGCCGGGACAGGGGGCTAGATACGCAGTATTTT
>TRBD1|TRBJ2-1|few|TRBV5-1
CASSRDSSYNEQFF
TGCGCCAGCAGCCGGGACAGTTCCTACAATGAGCAGTTCTTC
>NA|TRBJ2-3|NA|TRBV7-6
CASKAASTDTQYF
TGTGCCAGCAAAGCGGCTAGCACAGATACGCAGTATTTT
>TRBD2|TRBJ2-7|few|TRBV4-2
CASSQDAGGTYEQYF
TGTGCCAGCAGCCAAGACGCGGGAGGGACCTACGAGCAGTACTTC
>TRBD1|TRBJ2-3|NA|TRBV7-3
CASIPGGPTDTQYF
TGTGCCAGCATTCCAGGGGGCCCCACAGATACGCAGTATTTT
>NA|TRBJ2-2|few|TRBV5-1
CASSPAAGNTGELFF
TGCGCCAGCAGCCCGGCCGCAGGGAACACCGGGGAGCTGTTTTTT
>NA|TRBJ2-7|NA|TRBV19
CASSIGGSRREQYF
TGTGCCAGTAGTATCGGCGGCAGCCGGCGAGAGCAGTACTTC
>TRBD2|TRBJ2-1|NA|TRBV5-1
CASSSTSGGLTYNEQFF
TGCGCCAGCAGCTCGACTAGCGGGGGACTTACCTACAATGAGCAGTTCTTC
>NA|TRBJ2-1|NA|TRBV7-2
CASASYNEQFF
TGTGCCAGCGCTAGCTACAATGAGCAGTTCTTC
>TRBD2|TRBJ2-5|few|TRBV29-1
CSVEDSGFGETQYF
TGCAGCGTTGAAGATAGCGGGTTCGGGGAGACCCAGTACTTC
>NA|TRBJ2-3|few|TRBV4-2
CASSQGSPTSDTQYF
TGTGCCAGCAGCCAAGGATCCCCAACTTCAGATACGCAGTATTTT
>TRBD2|TRBJ2-7|NA|TRBV28
CASSETSGSYEQYF
TGTGCCAGCAGTGAGACTAGCGGCTCCTACGAGCAGTACTTC
>NA|TRBJ2-5|NA|TRBV6-5
CASSYEQGHRETQYF
TGTGCCAGCAGTTACGAGCAGGGTCATAGAGAGACCCAGTACTTC
>NA|TRBJ2-3|few|TRBV28
CASSWLDTQYF
TGTGCCAGCAGTTGGCTTGATACGCAGTATTTT
>TRBD2|TRBJ2-7|few|TRBV11-3
CASTPPGRLPYEQYF
TGTGCCAGCACCCCCCCCGGGAGGCTCCCCTACGAGCAGTACTTC
>TRBD2|TRBJ2-1|few|TRBV7-2
CASSPFRLAGYEQFF
TGTGCCAGCAGCCCCTTCCGACTAGCTGGCTATGAGCAGTTCTTC
>TRBD1|TRBJ2-5|NA|TRBV2
CASSGRTGDQETQYF
TGTGCCAGCAGTGGCCGGACAGGGGACCAAGAGACCCAGTACTTC
>NA|TRBJ2-5|few|TRBV15
CATSRDSQIERETQYF
TGTGCCACCAGCAGAGATAGCCAGATCGAGAGGGAGACCCAGTACTTC
>NA|TRBJ2-5|few|TRBV7-2
CASSLNTLAAQETQYF
TGTGCCAGCAGCCTCAATACGTTAGCGGCACAAGAGACCCAGTACTTC
>NA|TRBJ2-7|NA|TRBV10-3
CAISESSSYEQYF
TGTGCCATCAGTGAGTCGTCTAGTTACGAGCAGTACTTC
>NA|TRBJ1-5|few|TRBV4-1
CASSPDSYSNQPQHF
TGCGCCAGCAGCCCTGACAGTTATAGCAATCAGCCCCAGCATTTT
>TRBD2|TRBJ2-7|few|TRBV4-3
CASSQERRTSESYEQYF
TGCGCCAGCAGCCAAGAACGTAGGACTAGCGAAAGCTACGAGCAGTACTTC
>NA|TRBJ1-1|few|TRBV28
CASLGRTGSTEAFF
TGTGCCAGCCTAGGCCGCACAGGGAGCACTGAAGCTTTCTTT
>TRBD1|TRBJ2-7|NA|TRBV4-2
CASSQDGATGEREQYF
TGTGCCAGCAGCCAAGATGGGGCGACAGGGGAGCGGGAGCAGTACTTC
>TRBD1|TRBJ1-5|few|TRBV30
CAWTETGVGQPQHF
TGTGCCTGGACCGAAACAGGGGTTGGCCAGCCCCAGCATTTT
>TRBD1|TRBJ1-4|once|TRBV30
CAWSRQGSTNEKLFF
TGTGCCTGGAGCCGACAGGGCTCAACTAATGAAAAACTGTTTTTT
>TRBD1|TRBJ1-2|few|TRBV14
CASSRDRGNYGYTF
TGTGCCAGCAGCCGGGACAGGGGGAACTATGGCTACACCTTC
>TRBD2|TRBJ2-1|NA|TRBV29-1
CSGSRGTSGREYNEQFF
TGCAGCGGAAGTAGGGGGACTAGCGGGAGGGAGTACAATGAGCAGTTCTTC
>TRBD1|TRBJ1-1|few|TRBV30
CAWSVLGQWQEAFF
TGTGCCTGGAGTGTGCTGGGACAGTGGCAAGAAGCTTTCTTT
>TRBD1|TRBJ2-3|NA|TRBV28
CASIQGLFTDTQYF
TGTGCCAGCATACAGGGGCTGTTCACAGATACGCAGTATTTT
>NA|TRBJ1-5|NA|TRBV7-2
CASSRDNISNQPQHF
TGTGCCAGCAGCCGAGACAACATTAGCAATCAGCCCCAGCATTTT
>NA|TRBJ2-7|few|TRBV18
CASSPPAMGGQHEQYF
TGTGCCAGCTCACCACCTGCTATGGGGGGACAGCACGAGCAGTACTTC
>NA|TRBJ1-1|few|TRBV29-1
CSGSNTEAFF
TGCAGCGGAAGCAACACTGAAGCTTTCTTT
>TRBD1|TRBJ2-1|few|TRBV4-2
CASSHPQGQYNEQFF
TGTGCCAGCAGCCACCCGCAGGGACAGTACAATGAGCAGTTCTTC